These 27 T cell receptor beta chains originate from one sample sequenced in a study of cytomegalovirus exposure and HLA in healthy donors. Primers included in the PCR were 60 Vbeta and 13 Jbeta primers. Sequenced by immunoSEQ multiplex PCR; TCRdb stores in-frame clones only, minus some. The sample lists 100,000 to 150,000 clones, about four fifths occurring once. Sequencing was performed on PBMCs. The receptor source for this set is a man between 18 and 29 years old in good health and CMV-seronegative.

This chain joins TRBV6-5 and TRBJ1-2, with D possibly matching TRBD1 (5 bases). The CDR3 extends over 12 amino acids. Germline-derived CDR1 and CDR2 are MNHEY and SVGAGI. V gave up 7 bases and J gave up 7 bases, with 13 bases separating them. CDR3 sequence reads: CASTYGGTGYTF. CDR3 in DNA: TGTGCCAGCACCTACGGAGGGACTGGCTACACCTTC.

The V and J genes are TRBV4-1 and TRBJ1-5; D gene ambiguous. The CDR3 runs 15 residues. CDR1 is MGHRA, CDR2 YSYEKL, per germline. V lost 11 bases and J 0 bases, leaving 17 bases between the germline ends. Here the CDR3 reads CASKGRISSNQPQHF. The DNA of the CDR3 is TGCGCCTCCAAAGGCAGGATATCTAGCAATCAGCCCCAGCATTTT.

V and J are TRBV30 and TRBJ2-7, with 8 bases identical to TRBD1. This CDR3 is built from 15 residues. Germline V gives CDR1 GTSNPN, CDR2 SVGIG (reference sequence). Trimming removed 2 bases from V and 4 bases from J; junction bases left unmatched: 10. CDR3 region: CAWSHPGQGGYEQYF. As DNA, the CDR3 is TGTGCCTGGAGTCATCCCGGACAGGGCGGTTACGAGCAGTACTTC.

This sequence joins TRBV4-3 and TRBJ1-6, with D possibly TRBD1 on 5 matching bases. Germline V CDR1 and CDR2: LGHNA, YSLEER. With 2 bases removed from V and 6 bases from J, the gap between germline ends came to 11 bases. The CDR3 is made up of 15 amino acids. The CDR3: CASSQQGSGNSPLHF. The CDR3 DNA follows: TGCGCCAGCAGCCAACAGGGTTCCGGTAATTCACCCCTCCACTTT.

This chain joins TRBV19 and TRBJ2-3, with no clear D. Germline V lookup: CDR1 LNHDA, CDR2 SQIVND (reference sequence). The CDR3 totals 14 residues. V dropped 1 base and J dropped 6 bases, with 11 bases sitting between them. CDR3 in amino acids: CASSIGGIGDTQYF. For the CDR3, the DNA is TGTGCCAGTAGTATAGGAGGTATTGGGGATACGCAGTATTTT.

The V call is TRBV2, the J call TRBJ1-4; D is unresolved. Germline V CDR1 and CDR2: SNHLY, FYNNEI. The CDR3 extends over 12 amino acids. Trimming pared 7 bases from V and 11 bases from J, leaving 14 bases between. In DNA, the CDR3 is TGTGCCAGCATTTCCAACCGGCGGAAACTGTTTTTT. Translated: CASISNRRKLFF.

This clone was detected a few times. This rearrangement joins TRBV12-5 to TRBJ2-2; TRBD2 agrees at 11 bases. This CDR3 has 18 residues. After removal of 5 bases from V and 1 base from J, the junction contained 9 bases not matched to a gene. Germline loops: CDR1 LGHNT, CDR2 FRNRAP. CDR3 bases: TGTGCTAGTGGTCCCCCTCCCCTAGCGGGGGGGAACACCGGGGAGCTGTTTTTT. Translation gives CASGPPPLAGGNTGELFF.

The chain recombines TRBV30 with TRBJ1-2, with D possibly matching TRBD1 (6 bases). The CDR3 is 13 amino acids. CDR1 and CDR2 from the germline V gene are GTSNPN and SVGIG (reference sequence). The V end was cut by 5 bases, the J end by 8 bases, with 18 bases between. CDR3 residues: CAWGLAGAYGYTF. CDR3 DNA sequence: TGTGCCTGGGGGCTGGCAGGGGCATACGGCTACACCTTC. The full variable domain, completed using reference TRBV30 and TRBJ1-2, is SQTIHQWPATLVQPVGSPLSLECTVEGTSNPNLYWYRQAAGRGLQLLFYSVGIGQISSEVPQNLSASRPQDRQFILSSKKLLLSDSGFYLCAWGLAGAYGYTFGSGTRLTVV.

Within the sample, this clone is medium-sized. The chain combines TRBV5-8 with TRBJ1-5; D not resolved. The CDR3 runs 14 residues. The germline V gene has CDR1 SGHTS and CDR2 YDEGEE. The V gene lost 2 bases and the J gene lost 0 bases, with 6 bases spanning the gap. The chain's CDR3 is CASSFRVSNQPQHF. Here the CDR3 DNA reads TGTGCCAGCAGCTTCCGGGTTAGCAATCAGCCCCAGCATTTT.

V gene TRBV6-5 combines with J gene TRBJ2-2; 9 bases map to TRBD1. Germline CDR1 MNHEY, CDR2 SVGAGI. The CDR3 is 15 amino acids. V shed 5 bases and J 8 bases; nucleotides not matched to a gene: 9. CDR3 coding DNA: TGTGCCAGCAGTCTCCTGGGACAGGGTATGGGGGAGCTGTTTTTT. The encoded protein is CASSLLGQGMGELFF.

The CDR3 nucleotides read TGCGCCAGCAGCCACTCTAACGGGGGGGCGCTGGCCGAGCAGTACTTC. This codes for CASSHSNGGALAEQYF. The gene calls are TRBV4-3 and TRBJ2-7; 8 bases line up with TRBD2. V lost 3 bases to trimming and J lost 6 bases; unmatched junction nucleotides: 13. CDR3 size: 16 residues. CDR1 and CDR2 (germline): LGHNA, YSLEER.

The genes are TRBV5-4 and TRBJ2-1; maybe TRBD2 (6 bases). Germline CDR1 and CDR2: SGHNT and YYREEE (reference sequence). The CDR3 extends over 15 amino acids. Between the trimmed V and J ends, which lost 0 bases and 2 bases, there was a span of 9 bases. The CDR3 loop reads CASSLAGGAYNEQFF. The CDR3 DNA is TGTGCCAGCAGCTTGGCCGGAGGGGCCTACAATGAGCAGTTCTTC.

The chain uses TRBV29-1 and TRBJ1-2, with TRBD1 as a possible D gene (5 bases). Trimming pared 6 bases from V and 1 base from J, leaving 15 bases between. Germline-derived CDR1 and CDR2 are SQVTM and ANQGSEA. The CDR3 has 14 amino acids. The CDR3 sequence: CSVPGKSNNYGYTF. CDR3 DNA sequence: TGCAGCGTCCCAGGGAAATCCAATAACTATGGCTACACCTTC.

This clone was seen a few times. The chain recombines TRBV5-1 with TRBJ1-1; 8 bases map to TRBD1. V shed 4 bases and J 2 bases; nucleotides not matched to a gene: 7. The CDR3 is 15 amino acids. The germline CDR1 and CDR2 sequences are SGHRS and YFSETQ. The CDR3 here is CASSRTGNENTEAFF. The CDR3 DNA is TGCGCCAGCAGCCGGACAGGGAACGAAAACACTGAAGCTTTCTTT. Together with reference TRBV5-1 and TRBJ1-1, the CDR3 gives the full variable domain: KAGVTQTPRYLIKTRGQQVTLSCSPISGHRSVSWYQQTPGQGLQFLFEYFSETQRNKGNFPGRFSGRQFSNSRSEMNVSTLELGDSALYLCASSRTGNENTEAFFGQGTRLTVV.

The chain employs TRBV5-1 and TRBJ2-2, with 9 nucleotides matching TRBD1. The trim removed 4 bases at V and 5 bases at J, leaving 0 bases unmatched. The CDR3 loop spans 13 amino acids. CDR1 and CDR2 from the germline V gene are SGHRS and YFSETQ. The CDR3 loop reads CASSDRGTGELFF. The CDR3 nucleotides read TGCGCCAGCAGCGACAGGGGGACCGGGGAGCTGTTTTTT.

This clone was seen more than once but under ten times. V gene TRBV19 combines with J gene TRBJ2-3; a possible D gene is TRBD1 (7 bases). The V and J ends lost 4 bases and 4 bases respectively, with 12 bases between them. CDR3 length: 14 residues. The germline gives CDR1 LNHDA, CDR2 SQIVND (reference sequence). Written as DNA, the CDR3 is TGTGCCAGTAGTAGAGACAGGGAGGCAGATACGCAGTATTTT. Translated, it gives CASSRDREADTQYF.

J is TRBJ1-1 and V is TRBV18; D remains ambiguous. The CDR3 loop spans 15 amino acids. The germline CDR1 and CDR2 sequences are KGHSH and LQKENI. Trimming pared 3 bases from V and 0 bases from J, leaving 11 bases between. The CDR3 DNA sequence: TGTGCCAGCTCACCCGCGGTCAGCATGAACACTGAAGCTTTCTTT. It encodes CASSPAVSMNTEAFF.

The genes are TRBV6-5 and TRBJ2-5; D is unclear. The CDR3 has 15 amino acids. The V and J ends lost 7 bases and 5 bases respectively, with 20 bases between them. Germline values: CDR1 MNHEY, CDR2 SVGAGI. CDR3 protein: CASNIHKSPRETQYF. The DNA for the CDR3 is TGTGCCAGCAACATACATAAGAGCCCCAGGGAGACCCAGTACTTC.

The V gene is TRBV29-1, the J gene TRBJ1-2; no clear D gene. The CDR3 is made up of 11 amino acids. The germline V and J ends were trimmed by 4 bases and 4 bases, with 7 bases remaining between them. The germline CDR1 and CDR2 sequences are SQVTM and ANQGSEA. The CDR3 nucleotides read TGCAGCGTTGGCAGGTCCTATGGCTACACCTTC. As protein: CSVGRSYGYTF.

Only one count was recorded for this clone. The genes are TRBV7-9 and TRBJ2-2; TRBD1 is a possible D gene (6 bases). Trimming cost V 2 bases and J 0 bases, with 13 bases left between them. CDR3 size: 17 residues. Germline assignment: CDR1 SEHNR and CDR2 FQNEAQ (reference sequence). The CDR3: CASSLLQGQPNTGELFF. The CDR3 DNA reads TGTGCCAGCAGCTTACTTCAGGGGCAACCGAACACCGGGGAGCTGTTTTTT.

This clone was seen a few times. The CDR3 sequence: CASSLQVTYEQYF. The CDR3 DNA is TGTGCCAGCAGTCTACAGGTCACCTACGAGCAGTACTTC. The chain uses TRBV7-9 and TRBJ2-7, with D perhaps TRBD1 (5 bases). Trimming took 6 bases from V and 2 from J, leaving 11 bases between them. Germline values: CDR1 SEHNR, CDR2 FQNEAQ (reference sequence). The CDR3 sequence is 13 residues long.

The V gene is TRBV5-4, the J gene TRBJ1-1, with 7 bases lining up with TRBD1. J was trimmed by 10 bases and V by 0 bases; bases with no gene match: 18. CDR3 length equals 17 residues. Germline V CDR1 and CDR2: SGHNT, YYREEE (reference sequence). The CDR3 reads CASSLGVRGTSQGGAFF. In DNA, the CDR3 is TGTGCCAGCAGCTTGGGGGTCAGGGGGACCTCCCAAGGGGGAGCTTTCTTT.

The table lists this clone with a few counts. The rearrangement links TRBV7-2 to TRBJ2-5; the D gene is possibly TRBD1 (7 bases). V lost 3 bases and J 4 bases, leaving 12 bases between the germline ends. Germline V gene data show CDR1 as SGHTA and CDR2 as FQGNSA. The CDR3 consists of 14 residues. CDR3 sequence: CASSFQGGGETQYF. The CDR3 nucleotides are TGTGCCAGCAGCTTCCAGGGGGGTGGAGAGACCCAGTACTTC.

The rearrangement links TRBV7-6 to TRBJ1-1, with TRBD1 matching over 7 bases. V dropped 0 bases and J dropped 7; count of bases not matched to a gene: 8. Germline CDR1 SGHVS, CDR2 FNYEAQ. This CDR3 has 15 amino acids. CDR3 sequence reads: CASSLAQGQSNEAFF. The CDR3 nucleotides are TGTGCCAGCAGCTTAGCGCAGGGACAGTCAAATGAAGCTTTCTTT.

The chain is built from TRBV18 and TRBJ2-4; TRBD1 matches 7 bases. J was trimmed by 0 bases and V by 6 bases; bases with no gene match: 8. This CDR3 spans 16 amino acids. Germline V gives CDR1 KGHSH, CDR2 LQKENI. CDR3 nucleotides: TGTGCCAGCTCCCGACAGGGTACTGAAGCCAAAAACATTCAGTACTTC. It specifies CASSRQGTEAKNIQYF.

A word on this clone: A junction boundary mismatches the germline segment, possibly from a read error. The chain has TRBV7-9 and TRBJ2-7; no firm D call. Germline assignment: CDR1 SEHNR and CDR2 FQNEAQ (reference sequence). The CDR3 consists of 12 residues. The CDR3 bases are TGTTCCAGCAGCTTAGCAGGAGACGAGCAGTACTTC. It yields the protein CSSSLAGDEQYF.

The V call is TRBV19, the J call TRBJ1-5; 10 bases match TRBD1. CDR1 and CDR2 from the germline V gene are LNHDA and SQIVND (reference sequence). With V trimmed by 4 bases and J by 6 bases, 12 bases remained unmatched. There are 17 residues in the CDR3. The chain's CDR3 is CASSKGPGQGSGQPQHF. The DNA of the CDR3 is TGTGCCAGTAGTAAGGGGCCGGGACAGGGGTCCGGTCAGCCCCAGCATTTT.